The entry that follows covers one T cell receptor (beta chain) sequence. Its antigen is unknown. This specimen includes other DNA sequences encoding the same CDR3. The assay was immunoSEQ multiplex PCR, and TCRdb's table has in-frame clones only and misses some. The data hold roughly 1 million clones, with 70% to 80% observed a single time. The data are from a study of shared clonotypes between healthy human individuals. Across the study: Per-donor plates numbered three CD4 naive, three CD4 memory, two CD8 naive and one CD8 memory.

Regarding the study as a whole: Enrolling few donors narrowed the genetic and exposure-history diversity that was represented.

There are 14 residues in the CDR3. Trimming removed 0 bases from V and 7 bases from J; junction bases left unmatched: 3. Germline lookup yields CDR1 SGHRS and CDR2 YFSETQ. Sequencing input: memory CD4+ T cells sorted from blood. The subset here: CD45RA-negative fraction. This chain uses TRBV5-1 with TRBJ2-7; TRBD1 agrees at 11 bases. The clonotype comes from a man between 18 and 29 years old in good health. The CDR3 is CASSLGTGGEEQYF. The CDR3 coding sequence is TGCGCCAGCAGCTTGGGGACAGGGGGCGAGGAGCAGTACTTC.